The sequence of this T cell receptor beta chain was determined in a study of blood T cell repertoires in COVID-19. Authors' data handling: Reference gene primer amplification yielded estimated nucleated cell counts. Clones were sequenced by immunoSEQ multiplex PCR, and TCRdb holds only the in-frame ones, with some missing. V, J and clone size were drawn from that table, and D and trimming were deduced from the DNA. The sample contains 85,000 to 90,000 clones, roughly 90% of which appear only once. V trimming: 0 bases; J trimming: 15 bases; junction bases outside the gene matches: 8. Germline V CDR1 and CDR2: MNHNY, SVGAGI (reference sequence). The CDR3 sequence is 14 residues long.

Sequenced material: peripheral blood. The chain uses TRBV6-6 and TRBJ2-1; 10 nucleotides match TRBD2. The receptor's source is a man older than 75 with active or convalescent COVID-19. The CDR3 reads CASSYSASGSESFF. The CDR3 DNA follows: TGTGCCAGCAGTTACTCGGCTAGCGGGAGCGAGTCGTTCTTC.